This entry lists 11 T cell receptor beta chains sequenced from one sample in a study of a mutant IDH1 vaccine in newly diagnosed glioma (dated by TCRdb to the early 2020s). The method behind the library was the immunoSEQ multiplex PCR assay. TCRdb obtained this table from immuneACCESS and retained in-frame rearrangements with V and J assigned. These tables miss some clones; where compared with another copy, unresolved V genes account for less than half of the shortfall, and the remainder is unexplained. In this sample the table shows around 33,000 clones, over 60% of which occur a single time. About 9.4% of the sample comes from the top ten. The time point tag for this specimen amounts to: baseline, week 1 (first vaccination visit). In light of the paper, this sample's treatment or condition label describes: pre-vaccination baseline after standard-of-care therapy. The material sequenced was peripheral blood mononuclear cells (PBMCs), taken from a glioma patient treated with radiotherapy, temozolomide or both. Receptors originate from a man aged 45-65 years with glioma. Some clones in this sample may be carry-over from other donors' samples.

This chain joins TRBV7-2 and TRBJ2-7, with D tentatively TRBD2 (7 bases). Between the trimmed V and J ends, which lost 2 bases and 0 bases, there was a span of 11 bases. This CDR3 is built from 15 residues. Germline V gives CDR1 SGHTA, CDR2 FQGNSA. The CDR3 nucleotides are TGTGCCAGCAGCTTATTTAGGGGGGGCTCCTACGAGCAGTACTTC. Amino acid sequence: CASSLFRGGSYEQYF.

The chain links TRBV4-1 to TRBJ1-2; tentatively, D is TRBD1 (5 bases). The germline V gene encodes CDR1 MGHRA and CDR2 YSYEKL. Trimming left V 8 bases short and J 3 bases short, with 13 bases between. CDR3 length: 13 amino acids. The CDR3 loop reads CASSMTEDYGYTF. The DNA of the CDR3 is TGCGCCAGCTCCATGACAGAAGACTATGGCTACACCTTC.

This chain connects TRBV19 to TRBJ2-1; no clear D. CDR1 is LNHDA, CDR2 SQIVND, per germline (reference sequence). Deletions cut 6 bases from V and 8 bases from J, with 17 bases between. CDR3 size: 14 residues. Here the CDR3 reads CASRPQSRYDEQFF. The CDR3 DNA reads TGTGCCAGTAGGCCTCAGTCAAGGTACGATGAGCAGTTCTTC.

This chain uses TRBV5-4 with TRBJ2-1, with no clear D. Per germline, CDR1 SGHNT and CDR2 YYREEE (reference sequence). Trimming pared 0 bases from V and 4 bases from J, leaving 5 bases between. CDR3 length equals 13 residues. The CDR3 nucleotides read TGTGCCAGCAGCTTGGAGGTTTACAATGAGCAGTTCTTC. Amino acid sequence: CASSLEVYNEQFF.

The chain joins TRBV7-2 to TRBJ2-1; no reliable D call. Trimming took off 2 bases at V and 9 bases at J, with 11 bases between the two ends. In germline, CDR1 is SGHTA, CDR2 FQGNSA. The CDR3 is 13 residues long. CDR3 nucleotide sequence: TGTGCCAGCAGCTTAAGCTTGGATAGTGAGCAGTTCTTC. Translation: CASSLSLDSEQFF.

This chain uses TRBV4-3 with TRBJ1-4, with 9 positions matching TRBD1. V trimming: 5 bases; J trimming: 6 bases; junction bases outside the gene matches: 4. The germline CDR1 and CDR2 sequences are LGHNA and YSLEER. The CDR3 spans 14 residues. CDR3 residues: CASSSTGGDEKLFF. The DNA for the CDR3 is TGCGCCAGCAGCTCAACAGGGGGCGATGAAAAACTGTTTTTT.

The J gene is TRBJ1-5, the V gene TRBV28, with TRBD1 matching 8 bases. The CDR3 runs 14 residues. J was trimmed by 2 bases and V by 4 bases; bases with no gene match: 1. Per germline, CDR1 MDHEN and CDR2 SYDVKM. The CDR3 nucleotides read TGTGCCAGCAGTTCGGGACAGGGCAATCAGCCCCAGCATTTT. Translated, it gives CASSSGQGNQPQHF.

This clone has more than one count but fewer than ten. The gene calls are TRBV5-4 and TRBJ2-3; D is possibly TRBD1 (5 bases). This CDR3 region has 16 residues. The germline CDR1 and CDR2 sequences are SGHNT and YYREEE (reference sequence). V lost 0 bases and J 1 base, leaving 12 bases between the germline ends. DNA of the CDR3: TGTGCCAGCAGCTTGGGGGCAGGGATTGGCACAGATACGCAGTATTTT. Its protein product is CASSLGAGIGTDTQYF.

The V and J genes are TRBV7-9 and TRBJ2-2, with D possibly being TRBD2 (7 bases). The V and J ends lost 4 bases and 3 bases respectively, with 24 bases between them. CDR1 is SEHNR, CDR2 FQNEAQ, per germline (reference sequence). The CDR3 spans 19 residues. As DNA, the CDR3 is TGTGCCAGCAGCTCCCAGCCCCAACCTGGCGGGGGCTACACCGGGGAGCTGTTTTTT. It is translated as CASSSQPQPGGGYTGELFF.

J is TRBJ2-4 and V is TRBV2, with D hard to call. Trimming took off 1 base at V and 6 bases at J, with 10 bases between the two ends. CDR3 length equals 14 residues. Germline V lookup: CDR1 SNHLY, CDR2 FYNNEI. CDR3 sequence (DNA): TGTGCCAGCAGTGAAGACCCTATTGGAAACATTCAGTACTTC. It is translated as CASSEDPIGNIQYF.

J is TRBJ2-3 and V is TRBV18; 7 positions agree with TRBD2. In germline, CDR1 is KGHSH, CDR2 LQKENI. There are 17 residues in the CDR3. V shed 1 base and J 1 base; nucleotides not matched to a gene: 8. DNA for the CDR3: TGTGCCAGCTCACCACAGATCGGGAGGCCGGGCACAGATACGCAGTATTTT. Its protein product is CASSPQIGRPGTDTQYF.